This record covers a single T cell receptor beta chain. There is no known antigen for this receptor. Base qualities are not recorded, but no much larger clone differs from it by a single base. The CDR3 runs 12 amino acids, cysteine and phenylalanine included. The entry retains the CDR3 DNA only, 36 bases that are in frame from base 1. CDR1 and CDR2 (DFQATT, SNEGSKA) derive from the germline V gene (reference sequence). V has 5 bases trimmed and J has 5 bases trimmed; junction bases matching no gene number 6. Receptor libraries were prepared by 5' RACE. The instrument was an Illumina HiSeq 2500. A second roughly 7 to 11 cycle PCR used a sample-barcoded 5' primer and a J-beta primer mix. A unique molecular identifier was introduced onto each TCR beta cDNA molecule by a template-switch 5' adaptor carrying 12 random nucleotides. Each sample yielded at least 2.5 million CDR3-containing paired-end reads. All of the RNA was converted into first-strand cDNA using the Mint cDNA synthesis kit, with a TRBC-specific oligonucleotide serving as the primer. Following uracil-DNA glycosylase treatment, all cDNA underwent a first 18-cycle PCR with the universal primers M1SS and BC2_uni_R. The study's own analysis went as follows. For normalization, 1 million high-quality reads were randomly selected from each sample, with every read carrying a distinct molecular identifier. Instead of being binned into consensus sequences, reads with shared molecular identifiers were discarded. MiTCR, run with a Q25 quality threshold and the strictest error-elimination algorithm, handled CDR3 identification, clonotype clustering and error correction. A nonparametric unseen species model with Euler transformation was used to estimate a lower bound on total TCR beta diversity. TCRdb took the public reads, trimmed them with fastp at Q25, ran MiXCR for clone calling and kept in-frame beta chains. CDR3 protein duplicates are merged, each entry listing the most common genes and DNA. TCRdb assigned the V and J calls; the authors' analysis was not used. Present in this sample are about 730,000 distinct CDR3 sequences, roughly 41% of which were seen just once. Less than 25% of the sample lies in the top ten.

The record originates from a study of blood T cells in healthy people across ages (dated by TCRdb to about 2015). Some background on the complete study: In model experiments, template switching captured roughly one uniquely barcoded TCR beta cDNA molecule for every two T cells. Donors were grouped into four age groups: young (average 16 years), middle-aged (around 39), aged (around 60) and long-lived (over 80). Age-related changes in TCR beta repertoire diversity were measured in the study by deep sequencing normalized with unique cDNA molecular identifiers. The study analyzed two additional independent replicas of 1 million unique cDNA reads from the same blood draw for two donors, one aged 18 to 29 and one aged 80 or older. To avoid experimental bias, donors of different ages were randomly spread across the sequencing lanes. On the study overall, not on this receptor specifically: Total diversity estimates from one million sequenced T cells were considered lower bounds and underestimates. There was a strong correlation between observed TCR beta diversity and the percentage of naive T cells measured by flow cytometry. Since profiling was done on bulk unsorted PBMCs, naive and antigen-experienced compartments could not be conclusively compared. As age increased, observed TCR beta diversity per million T cells dropped in a roughly linear way, and a significant reduction was already evident by age 40. Compared with the aged group, more naive CD4+ T cells, fewer expanded clones and increased TCR diversity were shown by the long-lived group, suggesting age selection. Because donor CMV infection status was unknown, age-related changes in expanded clonotypes were potentially confounded.

The roughly 39 donors, aged about 6 to 90 years, were systemically healthy Caucasian individuals from Russia. Each donor gave ten milliliters of peripheral blood, collected into EDTA-treated Vacutainer tubes. Ficoll-Paque density-gradient centrifugation was used to isolate PBMCs, with at least 6.5 million per sample. Total RNA was extracted from PBMCs with Trizol reagent, with at least 5.5 micrograms obtained per sample. Naive CD45RAhigh/CD27high T cell percentages were measured by flow cytometry on a PBMC aliquot from every donor. The source material was blood. The rearrangement joined TRBV20-1 to TRBJ2-7, and TRBD1 aligns with 7 junction nucleotides. This TCR came from a woman aged 60-70 years in good health. The DNA sequence reads TGCAGTGCTTTACAGGGGTCCCACGAGCAGTACTTC. Its coded protein is CSALQGSHEQYF.